This note documents a single T cell receptor beta chain sequence. Antigen specificity is unknown. Sequenced by immunoSEQ multiplex PCR; TCRdb stores in-frame clones only, minus some. This sample carries fewer than 85,000 clones, approximately 80% of them seen once, and the ten largest clones take 0.45% to 0.6%. The data are from a study of OX40 agonist ivuxolimab in advanced cancers. Study-level information: Patients got intravenous ivuxolimab at 0.01 to 10 mg/kg every 2 weeks. Among those enrolled, mean age was about 60 years (range roughly 20 to 80) and approximately 80% were male. Study-wide findings and caveats: Average numbers of expanded clones were greater in CD8+ T cells than in CD4+.

In germline, CDR1 is MNHNY, CDR2 SVGAGI (reference sequence). Trimming removed 2 bases from V and 0 bases from J, with 11 bases in between. The CDR3 consists of 16 residues. The chain carries TRBV6-6 and TRBJ2-1, with a tentative D call TRBD2 (6 bases). Material: CD4+ or CD8+ T cells sorted from blood, obtained in a trial of the OX40 agonist ivuxolimab. The TCR comes from an adult with an advanced solid tumor such as melanoma, head and neck, liver or kidney cancer. For the CDR3, the DNA is TGTGCCAGCAGTTACAGGGCGGGGAGCTCCTACAATGAGCAGTTCTTC. It yields the protein CASSYRAGSSYNEQFF.